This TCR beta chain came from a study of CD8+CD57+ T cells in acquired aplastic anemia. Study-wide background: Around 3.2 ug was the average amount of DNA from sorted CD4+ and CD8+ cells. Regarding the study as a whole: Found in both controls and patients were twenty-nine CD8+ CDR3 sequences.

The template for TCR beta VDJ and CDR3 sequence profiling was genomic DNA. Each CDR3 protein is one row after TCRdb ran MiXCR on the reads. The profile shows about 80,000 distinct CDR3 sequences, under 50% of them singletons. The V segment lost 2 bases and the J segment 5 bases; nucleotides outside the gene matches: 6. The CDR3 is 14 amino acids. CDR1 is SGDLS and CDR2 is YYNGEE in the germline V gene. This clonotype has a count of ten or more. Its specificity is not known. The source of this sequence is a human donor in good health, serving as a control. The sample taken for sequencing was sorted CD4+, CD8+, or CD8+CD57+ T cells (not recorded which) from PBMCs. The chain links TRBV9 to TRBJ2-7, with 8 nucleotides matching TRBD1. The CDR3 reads CASSVGQGVNEQYF. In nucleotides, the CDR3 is TGTGCCAGCAGCGTCGGACAGGGAGTCAACGAGCAGTACTTC.